The clone carrying this T cell receptor (beta chain) was detected a few times. TCRdb processed the RT-PCR reads anew with MiXCR; each CDR3 protein has one entry. The table has 860,000 or so distinct CDR3 sequences, approximately 22% seen once; the top ten hold 10% to 13%. These data are taken from a study of response to subunit inactivated influenza vaccine. Germline V gene lookup returns CDR1 SGHTA and CDR2 FQGNSA. The CDR3 consists of 14 residues. Trimming left V 4 bases short and J 2 bases short, with 12 bases between. This chain uses TRBV7-2 with TRBJ2-7; unclear D gene. Sample: PBMCs from blood, taken 4 to 6 days after vaccination. The receptor's source is a middle-aged man who received an inactivated influenza vaccine. CDR3 in amino acids: CASSSRPRTYEQYF. The DNA for the CDR3 is TGTGCCAGCAGCTCCCGCCCCCGCACCTACGAGCAGTACTTC.